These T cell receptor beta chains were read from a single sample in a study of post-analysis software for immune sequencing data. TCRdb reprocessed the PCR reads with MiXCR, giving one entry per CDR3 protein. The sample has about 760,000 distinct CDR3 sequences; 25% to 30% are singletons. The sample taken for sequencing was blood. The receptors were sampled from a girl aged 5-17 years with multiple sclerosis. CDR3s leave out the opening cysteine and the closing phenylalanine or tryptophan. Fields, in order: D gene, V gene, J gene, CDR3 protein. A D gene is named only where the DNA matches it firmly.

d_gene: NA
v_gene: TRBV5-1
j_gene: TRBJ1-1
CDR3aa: ASSRAADVAF

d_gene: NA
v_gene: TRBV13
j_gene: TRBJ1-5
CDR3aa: ASSLMNQSQH

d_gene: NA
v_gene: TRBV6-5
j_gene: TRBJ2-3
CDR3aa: ASSPDRNTQY

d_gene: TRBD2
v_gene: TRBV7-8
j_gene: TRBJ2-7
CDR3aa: ASSLTSGSRYEQY

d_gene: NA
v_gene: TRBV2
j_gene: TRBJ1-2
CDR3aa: ASSEGGHTTYGYT

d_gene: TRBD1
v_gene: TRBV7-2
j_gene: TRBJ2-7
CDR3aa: TSSLAGTGPEQY

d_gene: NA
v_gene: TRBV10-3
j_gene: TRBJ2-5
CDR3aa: AISEAGAFRKTQY

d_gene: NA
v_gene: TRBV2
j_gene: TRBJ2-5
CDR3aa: ASSANGESETQY

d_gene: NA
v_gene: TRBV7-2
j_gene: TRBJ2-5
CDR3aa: ASSLVAAETQY

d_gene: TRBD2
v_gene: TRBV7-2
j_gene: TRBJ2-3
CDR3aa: ASSFLAGASRGY

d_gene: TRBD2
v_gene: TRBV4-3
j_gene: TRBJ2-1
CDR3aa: ASSPRLAGAFLSSYNEQF

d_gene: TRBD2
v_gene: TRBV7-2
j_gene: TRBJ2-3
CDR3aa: ASSLELAGGRGTDTQY

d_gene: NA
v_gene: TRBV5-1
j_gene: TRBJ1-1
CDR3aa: ASKGEANENTEAF

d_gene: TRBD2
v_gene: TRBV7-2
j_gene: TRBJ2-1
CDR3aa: ASSSSLAGSGDEQF

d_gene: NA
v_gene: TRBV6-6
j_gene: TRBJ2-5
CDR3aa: ASSSLTDPLGKTQY

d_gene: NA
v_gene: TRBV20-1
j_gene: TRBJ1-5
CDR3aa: SAPGNSNQPQH

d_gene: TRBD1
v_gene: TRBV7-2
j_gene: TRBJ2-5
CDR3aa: ASSFGGWKGQQTQY

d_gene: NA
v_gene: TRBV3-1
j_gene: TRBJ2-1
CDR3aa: ASSQDMARENEQF

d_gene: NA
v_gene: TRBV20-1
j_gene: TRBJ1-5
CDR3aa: SARDRVQGNRPQH

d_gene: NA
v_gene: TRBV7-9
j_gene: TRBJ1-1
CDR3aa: ASSSRGSPEAF

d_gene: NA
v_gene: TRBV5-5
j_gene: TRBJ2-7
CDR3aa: ASSLERTAVSYEQY

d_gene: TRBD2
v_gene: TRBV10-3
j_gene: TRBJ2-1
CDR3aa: AISRTSGIYNEQF

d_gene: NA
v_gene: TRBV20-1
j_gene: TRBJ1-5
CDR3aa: SARTGIGNQPQH

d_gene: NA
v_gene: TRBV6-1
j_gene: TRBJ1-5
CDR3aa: ASSVDGGDNQPQH

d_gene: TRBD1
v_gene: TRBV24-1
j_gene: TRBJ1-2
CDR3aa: ATSAERDRESYT

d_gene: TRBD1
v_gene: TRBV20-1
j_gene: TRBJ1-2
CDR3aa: SADPGTGVRAYGYT

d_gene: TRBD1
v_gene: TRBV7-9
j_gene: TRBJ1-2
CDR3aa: VSSLGPGTGDGYT

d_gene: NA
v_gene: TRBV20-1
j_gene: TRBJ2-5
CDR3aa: SARDPVTGIVETQY

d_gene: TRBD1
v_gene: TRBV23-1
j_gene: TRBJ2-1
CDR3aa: ATAPGQGDSNEQF

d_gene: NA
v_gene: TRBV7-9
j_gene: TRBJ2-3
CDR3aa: ASSPNSDQTQY

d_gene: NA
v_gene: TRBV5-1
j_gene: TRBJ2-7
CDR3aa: ASSGGTPSYEQY

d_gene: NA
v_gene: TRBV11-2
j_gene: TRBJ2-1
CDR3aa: ASSLDEETQF

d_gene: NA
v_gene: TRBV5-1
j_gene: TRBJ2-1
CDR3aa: ASSLPSHDEQF

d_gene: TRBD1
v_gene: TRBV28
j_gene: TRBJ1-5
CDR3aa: ASNADRGALGQH

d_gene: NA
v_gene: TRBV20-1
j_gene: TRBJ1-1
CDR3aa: SARAGVFAF

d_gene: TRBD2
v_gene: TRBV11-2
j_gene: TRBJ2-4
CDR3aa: ASSSGLAQLAKNIQY

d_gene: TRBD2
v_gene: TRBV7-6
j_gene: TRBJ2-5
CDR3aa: ASSLGLAGVFSGEETQY

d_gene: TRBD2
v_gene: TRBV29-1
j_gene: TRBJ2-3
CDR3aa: SVASGRTDTQY

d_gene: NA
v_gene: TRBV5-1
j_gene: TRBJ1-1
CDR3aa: ASSKRTDNTEAF

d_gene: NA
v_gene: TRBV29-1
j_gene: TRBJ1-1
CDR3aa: SGGHARDTEAF

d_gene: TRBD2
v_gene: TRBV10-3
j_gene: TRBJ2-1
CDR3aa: AIRGLAGGPESPDEQF

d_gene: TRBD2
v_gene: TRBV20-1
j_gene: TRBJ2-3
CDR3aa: SARLAARGDTQY

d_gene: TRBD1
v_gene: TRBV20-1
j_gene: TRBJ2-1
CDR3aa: SAETGTGRLNEQF

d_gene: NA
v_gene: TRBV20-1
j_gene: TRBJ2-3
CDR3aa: SASGGWEDTQY

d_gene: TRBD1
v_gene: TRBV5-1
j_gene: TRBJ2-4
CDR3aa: ASSIDRGVAKNIQY

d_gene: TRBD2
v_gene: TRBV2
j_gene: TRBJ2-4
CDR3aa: ASRTAGRDIQY

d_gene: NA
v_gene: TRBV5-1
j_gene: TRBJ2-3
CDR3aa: ASSLDRGSADTQY

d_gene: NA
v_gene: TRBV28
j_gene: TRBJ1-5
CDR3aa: ASKLGSNQPQH

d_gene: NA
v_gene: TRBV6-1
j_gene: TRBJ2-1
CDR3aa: ASSQTDSSYNEQF

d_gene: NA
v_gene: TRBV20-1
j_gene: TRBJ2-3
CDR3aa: SARDPQKDSWQY

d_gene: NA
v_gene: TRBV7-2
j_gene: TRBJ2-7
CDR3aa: ASSSKPAGLDYEQY

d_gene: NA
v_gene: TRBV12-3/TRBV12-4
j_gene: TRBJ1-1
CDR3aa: ASSHSLAEAF

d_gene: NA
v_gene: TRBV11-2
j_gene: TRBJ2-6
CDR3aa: ASSRLQGITGANVLT

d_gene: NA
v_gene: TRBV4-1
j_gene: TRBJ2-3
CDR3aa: ASSRESTGQY

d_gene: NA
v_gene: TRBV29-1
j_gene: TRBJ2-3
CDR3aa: SVAKGGPARNTQY

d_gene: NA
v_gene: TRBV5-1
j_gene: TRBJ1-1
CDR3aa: ASSASGDTEAF

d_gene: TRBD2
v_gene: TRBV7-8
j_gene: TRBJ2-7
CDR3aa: ASRFGLAGVYEQY

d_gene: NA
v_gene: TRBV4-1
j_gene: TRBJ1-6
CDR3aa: ASSQEIVSYNSPLH

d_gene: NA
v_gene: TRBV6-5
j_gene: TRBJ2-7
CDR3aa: ASSYHPGASYEQY